A selection of T cell receptor beta chains follows, all from one sample in a study of blood T cell repertoires in COVID-19. Only in-frame clones appear in the TCRdb table, and some are missing; sequencing was by immunoSEQ multiplex PCR. The data contain hundreds of thousands of clones, roughly four fifths of them seen just once; the ten biggest clones take up about 4.8%. The sample consisted of peripheral blood. The receptors were sampled from a woman between 65 and 79 years old with acute or convalescent COVID-19. The CDR3 runs from the conserved cysteine through the conserved F or W. The order of the fields is CDR3 DNA, CDR3 protein, V gene, clone size, D gene, J gene. D genes are given only for firm matches. Size values are once, few and many counts, or a class for expanded clones, and some rows have none.

TGTGCCAGCAGTTACTCTACAGGGGCGAGTGACATTCAGTACTTC,CASSYSTGASDIQYF,TRBV6-6,NA,TRBD1,TRBJ2-4
TGTGCCAGTAGTGAAGGGAGCTACAATGAGCAGTTCTTC,CASSEGSYNEQFF,TRBV19,NA,NA,TRBJ2-1
TGTGCCAGCAGCTTAGATGGACAGGGTTTTCCAAATGAAAAACTGTTTTTT,CASSLDGQGFPNEKLFF,TRBV7-2,NA,TRBD1,TRBJ1-4
TGTGCCAGCAGCTCAACAGGAGACTATGGCTACACCTTC,CASSSTGDYGYTF,TRBV7-2,once,NA,TRBJ1-2
TGCGCCAGCAGCCAAGACTGGCCAGGAGGGGATGGCTACACCTTC,CASSQDWPGGDGYTF,TRBV4-1,NA,NA,TRBJ1-2
TGTGCCATCAGCTCAAAAACAGGGATGGGAAACACCATATATTTT,CAISSKTGMGNTIYF,TRBV10-3,NA,NA,TRBJ1-3
TGTGCCAGCAGTGAAATACAGCTTAATGAAAAACTGTTTTTT,CASSEIQLNEKLFF,TRBV2,NA,NA,TRBJ1-4
TGTGCCAGCAGGGCATCGGGACAGGGGACCAATGAGCAGTTCTTC,CASRASGQGTNEQFF,TRBV2,once,TRBD1,TRBJ2-1
TGTGCCAGCATTCTACAGCCTACTAACACTGAAGCTTTCTTT,CASILQPTNTEAFF,TRBV2,NA,NA,TRBJ1-1
TGTGCCAGCAGTGTAACTGGTGGGCACCTTTATAGCAATCAGCCCCAGCATTTT,CASSVTGGHLYSNQPQHF,TRBV28,NA,NA,TRBJ1-5
TGTGCCAGCTCCGTGACGGCGGGGGCCACCGGGGAGCTGTTTTTT,CASSVTAGATGELFF,TRBV2,NA,NA,TRBJ2-2
TGTGCCAGCAGCTTAGGTAGCGGCCCCTACGAGCAGTACTTC,CASSLGSGPYEQYF,TRBV13,NA,NA,TRBJ2-7
TGTGCCAGTAGTATAGTTGGACACATCTCCTACGAGCAGTACTTC,CASSIVGHISYEQYF,TRBV19,NA,NA,TRBJ2-7
TGTGCCAGCAGTGAAATAGTACAGGGGAATTCACCCCTCCACTTT,CASSEIVQGNSPLHF,TRBV2,NA,TRBD1,TRBJ1-6
TGTGCCAGCAGCCCGACGGGACAGGGGGGAGAGACCCAGTACTTC,CASSPTGQGGETQYF,TRBV7-9,NA,TRBD1,TRBJ2-5
TGTGCCACCCGGGGACAGGATAACACTGAAGCTTTCTTT,CATRGQDNTEAFF,TRBV24-1,NA,TRBD1,TRBJ1-1
TGTGCCAGCAGTCGAGGGGACTCCTCCTACGAGCAGTACTTC,CASSRGDSSYEQYF,TRBV6-5,NA,NA,TRBJ2-7
TGTGCCAGCTCCCGACAGGGGATCGGTCAGCCCCAGCATTTT,CASSRQGIGQPQHF,TRBV18,NA,TRBD1,TRBJ1-5
TGCGCCAGCAGCTTGACGACAGGAGAACAGCCCCAGCATTTT,CASSLTTGEQPQHF,TRBV5-1,NA,NA,TRBJ1-5
TGTGCCAGCAGCTTGAGGGTCAGCAGGGGGGAGACCCAGTACTTC,CASSLRVSRGETQYF,TRBV5-4,NA,TRBD1,TRBJ2-5
TGTGCCAGCTCACCAGGACAGGTCTTAGAGCAGTACTTC,CASSPGQVLEQYF,TRBV18,once,TRBD1,TRBJ2-7
TGCAGCGTTGAGACAGGGTTCTATGGCTACACCTTC,CSVETGFYGYTF,TRBV29-1,NA,TRBD1,TRBJ1-2
TGTGCCAGCAGCTTAGGAGCAGGACAGGGCAATCAGCCCCAGCATTTT,CASSLGAGQGNQPQHF,TRBV7-8,NA,TRBD1,TRBJ1-5
TGTGCCACGGCACCGGGACAGGGATTGACAGATACGCAGTATTTT,CATAPGQGLTDTQYF,TRBV10-3,NA,TRBD1,TRBJ2-3
TGTGCCAGCAGCCGTTGGGACACCAACTACGAGCAGTACTTC,CASSRWDTNYEQYF,TRBV6-5,NA,NA,TRBJ2-7
TGTGCCAGCAGTTACGGACAGATGAACACTGAAGCTTTCTTT,CASSYGQMNTEAFF,TRBV6-2/TRBV6-3,NA,NA,TRBJ1-1